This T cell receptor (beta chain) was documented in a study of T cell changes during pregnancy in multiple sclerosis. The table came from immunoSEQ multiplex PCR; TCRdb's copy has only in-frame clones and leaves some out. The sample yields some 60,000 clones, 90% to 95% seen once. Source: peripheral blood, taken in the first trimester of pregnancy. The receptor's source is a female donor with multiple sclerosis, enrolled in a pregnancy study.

CDR3 amino acids: CASSLASGVGNTIYF. For the CDR3, the DNA is TGTGCCAGCAGCTTGGCTTCGGGGGTCGGAAACACCATATATTTT. The rearrangement uses TRBV5-4 and TRBJ1-3; maybe TRBD1 (5 bases). Per germline, CDR1 SGHNT and CDR2 YYREEE (reference sequence). V was cut by 0 bases and J by 4 bases, with 11 bases left in between. The CDR3 has 15 residues. Together with reference TRBV5-4 and TRBJ1-3, the CDR3 gives the full variable domain: ETGVTQSPTHLIKTRGQQVTLRCSSQSGHNTVSWYQQALGQGPQFIFQYYREEENGRGNFPPRFSGLQFPNYSSELNVNALELDDSALYLCASSLASGVGNTIYFGEGSWLTVV.